The rows below give T cell receptor beta chains drawn from one sample of a study of cytomegalovirus exposure and HLA in healthy donors. TCRdb keeps only in-frame clones here, not all; method: immunoSEQ multiplex PCR. The sample shows some 320,000 clones, approximately 86% of them seen only once. The sample was PBMCs. Every receptor here comes from a woman aged 30 to 39 in good health and CMV-seropositive. CDR3s include the opening cysteine and the closing phenylalanine or tryptophan. D genes are given only for firm matches.

J gene | V gene | D gene | CDR3 protein
TRBJ1-2 | TRBV5-1 | . | CASSFGGRDGYTF
TRBJ2-5 | TRBV5-6 | . | CASSSPGPETQYF
TRBJ1-4 | TRBV6-5 | . | CASSSSRVGEKLFF
TRBJ2-1 | TRBV4-2 | . | CASSQADRLTYNEQFF
TRBJ2-7 | TRBV4-2 | . | CASSQGRGDYEQYF
TRBJ1-5 | TRBV7-6 | . | CASSLTGGPQHF
TRBJ2-2 | TRBV7-2 | TRBD2 | CASSFSSQRGNTGELFF
TRBJ1-1 | TRBV29-1 | . | CSVERGVGTEAFF
TRBJ1-3 | TRBV1 | . | CTSSQIRDRDSGNTIYF
TRBJ1-3 | TRBV19 | . | CASSIIGGGRNTIYF
TRBJ2-5 | TRBV5-1 | . | CASSRWSRDNQETQYF
TRBJ2-7 | TRBV27 | . | CASSPGSTYEQYF
TRBJ1-1 | TRBV4-3 | . | CASSRTTGNTEAFF
TRBJ2-6 | TRBV15 | TRBD1 | CATSPGQGYGANVLTF
TRBJ2-7 | TRBV7-9 | . | CASSLEGTPSYEQYF
TRBJ1-4 | TRBV5-4 | . | CASSSDSTGGTNEKLFF
TRBJ2-3 | TRBV27 | . | CASSPPGTDTQYF
TRBJ2-7 | TRBV19 | TRBD2 | CASSIVTSGRSEQYF
TRBJ2-5 | TRBV5-4 | . | CASSLSRGIQETQYF
TRBJ2-7 | TRBV4-1 | TRBD2 | CASSQGVLAGDEQYF
TRBJ2-1 | TRBV13 | . | CASSSSGVSYNEQFF
TRBJ2-1 | TRBV2 | TRBD2 | CASWASGRLSYNEQFF